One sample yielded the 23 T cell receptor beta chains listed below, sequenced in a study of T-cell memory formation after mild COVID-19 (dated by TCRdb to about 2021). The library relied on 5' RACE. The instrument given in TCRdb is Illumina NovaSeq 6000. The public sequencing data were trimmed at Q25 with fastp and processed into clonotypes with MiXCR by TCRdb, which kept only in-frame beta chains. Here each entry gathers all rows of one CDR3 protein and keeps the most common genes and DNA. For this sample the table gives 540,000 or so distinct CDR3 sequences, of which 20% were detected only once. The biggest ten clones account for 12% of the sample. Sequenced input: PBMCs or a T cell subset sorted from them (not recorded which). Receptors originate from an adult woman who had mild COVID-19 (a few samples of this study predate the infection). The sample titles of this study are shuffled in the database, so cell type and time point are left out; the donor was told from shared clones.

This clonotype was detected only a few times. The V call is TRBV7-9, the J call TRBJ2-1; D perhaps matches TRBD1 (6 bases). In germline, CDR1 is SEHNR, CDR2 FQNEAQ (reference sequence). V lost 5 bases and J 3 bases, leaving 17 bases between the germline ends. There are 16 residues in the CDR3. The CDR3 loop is CASSPARTADYNEQFF. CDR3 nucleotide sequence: TGTGCCAGCAGCCCCGCTCGGACAGCTGACTACAATGAGCAGTTCTTC.

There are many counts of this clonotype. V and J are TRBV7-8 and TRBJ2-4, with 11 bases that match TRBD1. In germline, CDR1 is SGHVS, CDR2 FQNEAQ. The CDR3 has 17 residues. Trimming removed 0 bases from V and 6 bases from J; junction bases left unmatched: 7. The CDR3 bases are TGTGCCAGCAGCTTAGCGGCCTTGGGGACAGGGGGAAACATTCAGTACTTC. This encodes CASSLAALGTGGNIQYF. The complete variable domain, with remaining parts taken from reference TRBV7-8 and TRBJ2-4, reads GAGVSQSPRYKVAKRGQDVALRCDPISGHVSLFWYQQALGQGPEFLTYFQNEAQLDKSGLPSDRFFAERPEGSVSTLKIQRTQQEDSAVYLCASSLAALGTGGNIQYFGAGTRLSVL.

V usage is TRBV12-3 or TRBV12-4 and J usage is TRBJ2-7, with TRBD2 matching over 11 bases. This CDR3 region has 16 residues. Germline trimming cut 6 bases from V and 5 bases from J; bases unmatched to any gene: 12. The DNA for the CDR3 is TGTGCCAGCAGAAAACAGCCCGGACTAGCGGGCAACGAGCAGTACTTC. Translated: CASRKQPGLAGNEQYF.

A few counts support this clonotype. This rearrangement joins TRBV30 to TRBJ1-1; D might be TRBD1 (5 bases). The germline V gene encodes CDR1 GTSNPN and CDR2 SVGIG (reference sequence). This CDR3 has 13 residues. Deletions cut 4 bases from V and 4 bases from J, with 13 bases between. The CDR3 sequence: CAWNYGGGTEAFF. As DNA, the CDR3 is TGTGCCTGGAACTACGGGGGGGGCACTGAAGCTTTCTTT. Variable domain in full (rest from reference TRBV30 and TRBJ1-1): SQTIHQWPATLVQPVGSPLSLECTVEGTSNPNLYWYRQAAGRGLQLLFYSVGIGQISSEVPQNLSASRPQDRQFILSSKKLLLSDSGFYLCAWNYGGGTEAFFGQGTRLTVV.

The CDR3 protein is CASTLQTGAVLNFANTGELFF. In DNA form, the CDR3 reads TGTGCCAGTACCCTCCAGACGGGAGCCGTCCTTAATTTCGCGAACACCGGGGAGCTGTTTTTT. The chain is built from TRBV19 and TRBJ2-2, with TRBD2 as a possible D gene (6 bases). The V gene's germline CDR1 is LNHDA and CDR2 SQIVND (reference sequence). The CDR3 spans 21 residues. Between the trimmed V and J ends, which lost 7 bases and 0 bases, there was a span of 30 bases. Variable domain in full (rest from reference TRBV19 and TRBJ2-2): DGGITQSPKYLFRKEGQNVTLSCEQNLNHDAMYWYRQDPGQGLRLIYYSQIVNDFQKGDIAEGYSVSREKKESFPLTVTSAQKNPTAFYLCASTLQTGAVLNFANTGELFFGEGSRLTVL.

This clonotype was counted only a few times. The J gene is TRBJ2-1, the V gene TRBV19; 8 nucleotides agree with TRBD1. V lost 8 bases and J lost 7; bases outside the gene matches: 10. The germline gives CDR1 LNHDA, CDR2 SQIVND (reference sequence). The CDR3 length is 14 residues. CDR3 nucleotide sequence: TGTGCCAGTCGGACAGGGTCTAATCGAAATGAGCAGTTCTTC. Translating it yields CASRTGSNRNEQFF.

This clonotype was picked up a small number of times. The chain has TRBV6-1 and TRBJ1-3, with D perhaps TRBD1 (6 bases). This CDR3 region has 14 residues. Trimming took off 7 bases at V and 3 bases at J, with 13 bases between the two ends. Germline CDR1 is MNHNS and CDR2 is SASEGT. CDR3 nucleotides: TGTGCCAGCATGATTACAGGGATTGGAAACACCATATATTTT. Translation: CASMITGIGNTIYF.

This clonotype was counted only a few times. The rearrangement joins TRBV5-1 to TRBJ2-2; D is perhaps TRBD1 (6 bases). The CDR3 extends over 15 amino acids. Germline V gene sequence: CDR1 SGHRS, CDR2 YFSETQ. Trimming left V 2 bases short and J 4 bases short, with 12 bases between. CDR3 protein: CASSFATGTTGELFF. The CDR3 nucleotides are TGCGCCAGCAGCTTCGCAACAGGGACCACCGGGGAGCTGTTTTTT. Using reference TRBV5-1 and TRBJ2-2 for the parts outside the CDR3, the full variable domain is KAGVTQTPRYLIKTRGQQVTLSCSPISGHRSVSWYQQTPGQGLQFLFEYFSETQRNKGNFPGRFSGRQFSNSRSEMNVSTLELGDSALYLCASSFATGTTGELFFGEGSRLTVL.

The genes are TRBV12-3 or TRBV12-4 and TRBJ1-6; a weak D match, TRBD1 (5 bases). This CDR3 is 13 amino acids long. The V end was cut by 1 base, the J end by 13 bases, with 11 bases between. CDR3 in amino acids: CASSLGPGIPLHF. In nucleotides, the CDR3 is TGTGCCAGCAGTTTAGGACCAGGGATCCCCCTCCACTTT.

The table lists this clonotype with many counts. CDR3 bases: TGTGCCAGCAGCTTTGGGGCCAACGTCCTGACTTTC. Amino acids: CASSFGANVLTF. The rearrangement uses TRBV11-2 and TRBJ2-6, with D hard to call. Germline V lookup: CDR1 SGHAT, CDR2 FQNNGV. Trimming removed 3 bases at V and 3 bases at J, with 0 bases between. The CDR3 totals 12 residues.

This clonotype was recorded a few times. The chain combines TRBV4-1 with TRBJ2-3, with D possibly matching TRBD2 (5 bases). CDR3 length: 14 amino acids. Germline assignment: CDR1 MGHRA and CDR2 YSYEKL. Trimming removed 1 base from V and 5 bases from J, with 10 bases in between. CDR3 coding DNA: TGCGCCAGCAGCCAAGTCTCTCGGGGAGATACGCAGTATTTT. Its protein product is CASSQVSRGDTQYF.

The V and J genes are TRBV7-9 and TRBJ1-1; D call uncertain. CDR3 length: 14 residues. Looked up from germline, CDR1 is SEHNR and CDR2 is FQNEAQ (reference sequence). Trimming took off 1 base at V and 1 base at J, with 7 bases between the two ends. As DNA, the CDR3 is TGTGCCAGCAGCTTAGGCCCCGGGAACACTGAAGCTTTCTTT. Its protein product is CASSLGPGNTEAFF.

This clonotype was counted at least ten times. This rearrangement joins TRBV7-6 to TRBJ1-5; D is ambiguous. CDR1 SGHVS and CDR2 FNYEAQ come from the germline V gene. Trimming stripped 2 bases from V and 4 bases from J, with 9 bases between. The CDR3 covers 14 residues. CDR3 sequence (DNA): TGTGCCAGCAGCTTATTGACGGGAAATCAGCCCCAGCATTTT. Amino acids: CASSLLTGNQPQHF.

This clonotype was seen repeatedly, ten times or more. CDR3 nucleotide sequence: TGTGCCAGCAGCTTAGCCCCGATCGGACTAGCGGCTAGCACAGATACGCAGTATTTT. Translation gives CASSLAPIGLAASTDTQYF. The rearrangement uses TRBV7-2 and TRBJ2-3, with 10 bases identical to TRBD2. The CDR3 loop spans 19 amino acids. The trim removed 0 bases at V and 0 bases at J, leaving 9 bases unmatched. Germline lookup yields CDR1 SGHTA and CDR2 FQGNSA.

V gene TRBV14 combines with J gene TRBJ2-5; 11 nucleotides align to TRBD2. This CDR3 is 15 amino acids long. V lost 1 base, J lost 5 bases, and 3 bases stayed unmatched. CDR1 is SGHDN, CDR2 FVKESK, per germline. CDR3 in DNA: TGTGCCAGCAGCCAAGTCCGGACTAGCGGGGAGACCCAGTACTTC. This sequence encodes CASSQVRTSGETQYF.

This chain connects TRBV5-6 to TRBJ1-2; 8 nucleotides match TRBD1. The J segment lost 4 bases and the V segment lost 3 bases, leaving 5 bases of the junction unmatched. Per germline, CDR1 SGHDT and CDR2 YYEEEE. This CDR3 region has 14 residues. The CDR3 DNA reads TGTGCCAGCAGCTACTGGGACAGGACCTATGGCTACACCTTC. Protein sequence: CASSYWDRTYGYTF.

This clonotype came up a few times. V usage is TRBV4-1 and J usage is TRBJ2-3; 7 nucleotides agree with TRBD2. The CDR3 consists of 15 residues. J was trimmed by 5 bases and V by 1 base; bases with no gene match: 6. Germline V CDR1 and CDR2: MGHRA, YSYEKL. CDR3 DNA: TGCGCCAGCAGCCAAGGGCGCGGGGGTGTAGATACGCAGTATTTT. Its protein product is CASSQGRGGVDTQYF.

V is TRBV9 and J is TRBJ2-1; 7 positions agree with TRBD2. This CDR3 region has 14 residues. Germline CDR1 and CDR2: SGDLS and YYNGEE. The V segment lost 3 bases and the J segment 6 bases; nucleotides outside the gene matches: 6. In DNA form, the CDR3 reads TGTGCCAGCAGCGAATCTAGCGGACCCAATGAGCAGTTCTTC. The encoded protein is CASSESSGPNEQFF.

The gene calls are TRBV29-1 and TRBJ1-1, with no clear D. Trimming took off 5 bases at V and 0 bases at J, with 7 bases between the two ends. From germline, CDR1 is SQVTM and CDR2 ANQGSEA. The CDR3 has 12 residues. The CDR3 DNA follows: TGCAGCGTTCGACTCATGAACACTGAAGCTTTCTTT. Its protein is CSVRLMNTEAFF. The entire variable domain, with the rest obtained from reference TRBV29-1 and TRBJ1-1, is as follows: SAVISQKPSRDICQRGTSLTIQCQVDSQVTMMFWYRQQPGQSLTLIATANQGSEATYESGFVIDKFPISRPNLTFSTLTVSNMSPEDSSIYLCSVRLMNTEAFFGQGTRLTVV.

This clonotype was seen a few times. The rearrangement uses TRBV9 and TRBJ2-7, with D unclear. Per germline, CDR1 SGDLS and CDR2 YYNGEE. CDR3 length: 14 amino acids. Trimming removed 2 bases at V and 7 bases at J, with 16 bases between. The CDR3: CASSVSPRPEEQYF. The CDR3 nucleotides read TGTGCCAGCAGCGTTTCCCCCCGTCCGGAAGAGCAGTACTTC.

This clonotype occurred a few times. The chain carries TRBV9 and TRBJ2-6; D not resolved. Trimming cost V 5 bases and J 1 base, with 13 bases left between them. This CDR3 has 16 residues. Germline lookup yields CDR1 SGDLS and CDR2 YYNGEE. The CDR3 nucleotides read TGTGCCAGCAGGACACCGAAGGCATCTGGGGCCAACGTCCTGACTTTC. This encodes CASRTPKASGANVLTF.

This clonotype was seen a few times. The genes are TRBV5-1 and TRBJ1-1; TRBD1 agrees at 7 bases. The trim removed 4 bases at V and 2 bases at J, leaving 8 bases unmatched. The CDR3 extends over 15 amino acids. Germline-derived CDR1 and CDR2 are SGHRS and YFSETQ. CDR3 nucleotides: TGCGCCAGCAGCAGAGATGACAGGGCCAACACTGAAGCTTTCTTT. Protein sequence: CASSRDDRANTEAFF.

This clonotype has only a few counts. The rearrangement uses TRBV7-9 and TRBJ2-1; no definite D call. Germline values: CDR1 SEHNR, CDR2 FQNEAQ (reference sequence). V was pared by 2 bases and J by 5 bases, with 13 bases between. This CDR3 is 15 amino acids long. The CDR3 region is CASSLIFSFNNEQFF. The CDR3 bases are TGTGCCAGCAGCTTAATTTTCAGCTTCAACAATGAGCAGTTCTTC.